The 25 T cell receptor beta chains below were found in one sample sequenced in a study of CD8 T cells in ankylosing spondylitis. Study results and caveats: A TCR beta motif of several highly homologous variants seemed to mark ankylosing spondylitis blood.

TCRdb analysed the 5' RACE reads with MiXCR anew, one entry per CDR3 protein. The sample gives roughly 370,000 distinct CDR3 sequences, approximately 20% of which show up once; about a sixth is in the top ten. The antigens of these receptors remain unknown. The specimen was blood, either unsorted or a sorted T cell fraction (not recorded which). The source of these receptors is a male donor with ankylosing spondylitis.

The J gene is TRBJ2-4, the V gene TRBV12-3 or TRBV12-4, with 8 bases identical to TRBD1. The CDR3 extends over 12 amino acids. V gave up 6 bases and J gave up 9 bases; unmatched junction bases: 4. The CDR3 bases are TGTGCCAGCAGGCCCGACAGGGGCATTCAGTACTTC. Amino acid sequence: CASRPDRGIQYF.

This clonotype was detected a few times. The CDR3 reads CSATTGFTQPQHF. The CDR3 nucleotides are TGCAGTGCGACGACAGGCTTCACTCAGCCCCAGCATTTT. The chain combines TRBV20-1 with TRBJ1-5, with a weak D call TRBD1 (6 bases). V lost 6 bases, J lost 6 bases, and 15 bases lay in between. The germline V gene has CDR1 DFQATT and CDR2 SNEGSKA (reference sequence). This CDR3 spans 13 amino acids.

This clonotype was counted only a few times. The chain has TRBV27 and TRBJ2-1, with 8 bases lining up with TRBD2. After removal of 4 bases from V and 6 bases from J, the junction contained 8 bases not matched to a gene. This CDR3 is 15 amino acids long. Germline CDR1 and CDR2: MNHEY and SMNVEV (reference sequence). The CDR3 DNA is TGTGCCAGCAGTTCCCCCGGGACTAGACCCAATGAGCAGTTCTTC. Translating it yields CASSSPGTRPNEQFF.

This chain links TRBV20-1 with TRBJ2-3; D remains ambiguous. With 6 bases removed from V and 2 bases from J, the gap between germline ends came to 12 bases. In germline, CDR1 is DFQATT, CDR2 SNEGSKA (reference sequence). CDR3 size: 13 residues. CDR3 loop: CSAYDSSTDTQYF. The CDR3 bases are TGCAGTGCCTATGACTCTTCCACAGATACGCAGTATTTT.

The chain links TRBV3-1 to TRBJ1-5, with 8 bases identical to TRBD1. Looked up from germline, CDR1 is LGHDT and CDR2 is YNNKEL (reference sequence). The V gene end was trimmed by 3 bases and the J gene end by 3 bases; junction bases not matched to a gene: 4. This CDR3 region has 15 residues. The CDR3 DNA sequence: TGTGCCAGCAGCCACCGGACAGGGCACAATCAGCCCCAGCATTTT. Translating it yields CASSHRTGHNQPQHF.

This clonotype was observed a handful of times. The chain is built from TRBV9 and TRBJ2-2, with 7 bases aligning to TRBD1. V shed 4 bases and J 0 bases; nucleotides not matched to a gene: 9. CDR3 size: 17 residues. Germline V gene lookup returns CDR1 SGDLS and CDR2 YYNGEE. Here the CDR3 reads CASSPRPGTANTGELFF. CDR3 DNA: TGTGCCAGCAGCCCGCGTCCCGGGACAGCGAACACCGGGGAGCTGTTTTTT.

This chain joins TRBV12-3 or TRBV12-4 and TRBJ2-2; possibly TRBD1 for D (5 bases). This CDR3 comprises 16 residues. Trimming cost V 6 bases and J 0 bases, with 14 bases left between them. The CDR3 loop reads CASSYSPTANTGELFF. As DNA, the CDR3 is TGTGCCAGCAGCTATAGCCCGACAGCGAACACCGGGGAGCTGTTTTTT.

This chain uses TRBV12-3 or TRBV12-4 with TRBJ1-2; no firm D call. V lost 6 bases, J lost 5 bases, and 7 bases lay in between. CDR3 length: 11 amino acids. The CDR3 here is CASRQWYGYTF. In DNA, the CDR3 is TGTGCCAGCAGGCAGTGGTATGGCTACACCTTC.

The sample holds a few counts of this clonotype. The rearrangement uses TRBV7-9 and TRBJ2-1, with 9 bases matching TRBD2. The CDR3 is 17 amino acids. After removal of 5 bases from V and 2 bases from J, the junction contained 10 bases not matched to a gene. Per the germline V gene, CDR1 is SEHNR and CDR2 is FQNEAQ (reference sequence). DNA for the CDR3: TGTGCCAGCAGCACTAATGCCCGGACTAGCGCCTACAATGAGCAGTTCTTC. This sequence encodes CASSTNARTSAYNEQFF.

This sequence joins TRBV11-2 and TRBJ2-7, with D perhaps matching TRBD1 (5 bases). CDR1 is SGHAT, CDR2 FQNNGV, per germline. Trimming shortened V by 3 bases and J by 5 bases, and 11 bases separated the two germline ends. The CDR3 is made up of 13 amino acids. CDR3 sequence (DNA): TGTGCCAGCAGCTTCCCAGGGAACCACGAGCAGTACTTC. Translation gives CASSFPGNHEQYF.

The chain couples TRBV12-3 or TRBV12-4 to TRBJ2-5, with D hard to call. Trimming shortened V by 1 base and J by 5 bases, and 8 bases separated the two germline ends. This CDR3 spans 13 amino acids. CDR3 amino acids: CASSLGAKETQYF. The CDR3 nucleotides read TGTGCCAGCAGTTTAGGCGCGAAGGAGACCCAGTACTTC.

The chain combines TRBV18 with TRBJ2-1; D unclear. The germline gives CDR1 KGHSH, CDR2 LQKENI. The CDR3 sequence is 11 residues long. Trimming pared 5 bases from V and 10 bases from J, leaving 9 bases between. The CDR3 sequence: CASSNGLEQFF. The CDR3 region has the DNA TGTGCCAGCTCAAATGGCCTAGAGCAGTTCTTC.

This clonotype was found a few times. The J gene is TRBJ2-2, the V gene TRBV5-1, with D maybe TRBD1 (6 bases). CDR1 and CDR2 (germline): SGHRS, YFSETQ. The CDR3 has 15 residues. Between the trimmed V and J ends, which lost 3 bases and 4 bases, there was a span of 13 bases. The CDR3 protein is CASSYRDTSTGELFF. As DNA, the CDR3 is TGCGCCAGCAGCTACCGGGACACATCCACCGGGGAGCTGTTTTTT.

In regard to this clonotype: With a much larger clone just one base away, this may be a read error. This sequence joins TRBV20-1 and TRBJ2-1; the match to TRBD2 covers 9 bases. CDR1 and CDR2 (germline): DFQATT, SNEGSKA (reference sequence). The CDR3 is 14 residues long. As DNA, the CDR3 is TGCAGTGCTAGTCTCCTAGCGGGAAGCGGTGAGGAGTTCTTC. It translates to CSASLLAGSGEEFF.

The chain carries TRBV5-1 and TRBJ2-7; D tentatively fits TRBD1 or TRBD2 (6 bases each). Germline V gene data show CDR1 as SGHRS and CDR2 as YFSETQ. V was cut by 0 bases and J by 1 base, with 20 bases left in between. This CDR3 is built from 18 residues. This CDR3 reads CASSLETLGGPESYEQYF. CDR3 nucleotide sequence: TGCGCCAGCAGCTTGGAGACGTTAGGGGGGCCCGAATCCTACGAGCAGTACTTC.

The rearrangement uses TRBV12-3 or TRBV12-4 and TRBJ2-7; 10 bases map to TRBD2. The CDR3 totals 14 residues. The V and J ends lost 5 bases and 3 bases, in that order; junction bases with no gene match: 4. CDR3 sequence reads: CASSRTSGDYEQYF. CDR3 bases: TGTGCCAGCAGTAGGACTAGCGGAGACTACGAGCAGTACTTC.

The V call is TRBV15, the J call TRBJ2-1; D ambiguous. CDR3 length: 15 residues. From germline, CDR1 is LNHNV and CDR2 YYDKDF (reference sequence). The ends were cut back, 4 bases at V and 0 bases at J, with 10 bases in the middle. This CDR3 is CATSKDIYSYNEQFF. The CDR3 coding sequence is TGTGCCACCAGCAAGGATATCTACTCCTACAATGAGCAGTTCTTC. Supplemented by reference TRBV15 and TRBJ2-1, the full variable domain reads DAMVIQNPRYQVTQFGKPVTLSCSQTLNHNVMYWYQQKSSQAPKLLFHYYDKDFNNEADTPDNFQSRRPNTSFCFLDIRSPGLGDTAMYLCATSKDIYSYNEQFFGPGTRLTVL.

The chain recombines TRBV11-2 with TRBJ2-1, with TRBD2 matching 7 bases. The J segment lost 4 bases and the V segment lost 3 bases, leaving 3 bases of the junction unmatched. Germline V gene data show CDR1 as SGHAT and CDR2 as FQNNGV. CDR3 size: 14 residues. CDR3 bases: TGTGCCAGCAGCTTGGACGGGAGGTACAATGAGCAGTTCTTC. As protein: CASSLDGRYNEQFF.

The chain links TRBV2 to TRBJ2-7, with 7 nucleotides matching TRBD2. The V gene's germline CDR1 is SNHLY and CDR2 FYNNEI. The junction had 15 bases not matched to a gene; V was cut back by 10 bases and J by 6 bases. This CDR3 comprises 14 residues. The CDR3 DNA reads TGTGCCACGTCTCCGGGCCTAGCGGTGATCGAGCAGTACTTC. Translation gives CATSPGLAVIEQYF.

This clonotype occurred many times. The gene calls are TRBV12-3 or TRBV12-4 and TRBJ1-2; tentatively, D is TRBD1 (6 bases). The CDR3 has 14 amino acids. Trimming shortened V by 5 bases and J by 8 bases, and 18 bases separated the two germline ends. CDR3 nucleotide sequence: TGTGCCAGCAGTGAAAGACGACAGGCATGGGGCTACACCTTC. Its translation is CASSERRQAWGYTF.

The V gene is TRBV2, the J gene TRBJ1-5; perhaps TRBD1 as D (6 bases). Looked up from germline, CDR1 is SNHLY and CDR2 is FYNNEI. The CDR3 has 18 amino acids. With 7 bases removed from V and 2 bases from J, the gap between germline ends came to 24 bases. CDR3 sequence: CASTPGAGGARRNQPQHF. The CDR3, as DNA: TGTGCCAGCACCCCAGGGGCGGGGGGGGCGCGGCGCAATCAGCCCCAGCATTTT.

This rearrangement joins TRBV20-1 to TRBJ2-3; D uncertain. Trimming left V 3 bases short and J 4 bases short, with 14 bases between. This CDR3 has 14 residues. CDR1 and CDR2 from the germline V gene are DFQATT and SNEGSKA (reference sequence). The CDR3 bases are TGCAGTGCTAGCCAGTCTATTGTTGCAGATACGCAGTATTTT. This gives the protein CSASQSIVADTQYF.

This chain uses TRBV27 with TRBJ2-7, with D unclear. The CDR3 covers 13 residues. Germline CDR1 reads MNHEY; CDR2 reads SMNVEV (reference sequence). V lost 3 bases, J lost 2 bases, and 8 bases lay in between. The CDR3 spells CASSFWGAYEQYF. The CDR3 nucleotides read TGTGCCAGCAGTTTTTGGGGTGCCTACGAGCAGTACTTC.

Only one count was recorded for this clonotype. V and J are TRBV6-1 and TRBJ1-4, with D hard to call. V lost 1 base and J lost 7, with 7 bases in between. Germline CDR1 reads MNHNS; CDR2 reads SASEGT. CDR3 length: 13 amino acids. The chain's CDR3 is CASSEGATEKLFF. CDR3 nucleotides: TGTGCCAGCAGTGAAGGGGCGACTGAAAAACTGTTTTTT.

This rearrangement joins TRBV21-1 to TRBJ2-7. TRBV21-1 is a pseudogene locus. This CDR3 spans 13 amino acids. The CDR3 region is CASSKDLRLEQYF. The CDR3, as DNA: TGTGCCAGCAGCAAAGACCTGAGGCTCGAGCAGTACTTC.